This T cell receptor beta chain was found in a study of patients and donors after allogeneic stem cell transplantation. Using its own MiXCR run on the RT-PCR reads, TCRdb lists one record per CDR3 protein. The sample lists around 200,000 distinct CDR3 sequences, around two fifths occurring once. V lost 4 bases, J lost 6 bases, and 13 bases lay in between. Germline V gene lookup returns CDR1 ENHRY and CDR2 SYGVKD. The CDR3 runs to 13 residues. This clonotype was detected only a few times. The clonotype comes from a human donor who was either an allogeneic HSCT recipient or a stem cell or donor lymphocyte infusion donor (not recorded which). It is not recorded whose cells these are; they may come from a transplant donor. The V gene is TRBV10-3, the J gene TRBJ2-7; tentatively, D is TRBD2 (6 bases). The specimen was blood, either unsorted or a sorted T cell fraction (not recorded which). This chain's CDR3 is CAISGRGGPEQYF. The CDR3 bases are TGTGCCATCAGTGGGAGAGGAGGGCCCGAGCAGTACTTC.